One and the same sample provided the 18 T cell receptor beta chains below, sequenced in a study of T cells after yellow fever vaccination (dated by TCRdb to 2018 to 2020). The treatment or condition label here, explained by the study, means: live attenuated yellow fever vaccine strain. The library was built by means of 5' RACE. Sequencing used an Illumina HiSeq 2500. TCRdb redid the processing of the public reads, applying fastp at Q25 and MiXCR, and retained in-frame beta chains. Rows with a matching CDR3 protein are joined into one entry that keeps the most common DNA and genes. This sample has 120,000 to 150,000 distinct CDR3 sequences in its table, and 7.7% of those were observed once. The ten largest clones take up around 0.73% of the sample. The sample here was CD4+ T cells sorted from PBMCs, taken 5 days after the yellow fever booster vaccination. All receptors derive from a young man who received the YFV17D yellow fever vaccine.

This clonotype was detected many times. V usage is TRBV6-1 and J usage is TRBJ2-6; TRBD1 is a possible D gene (6 bases). This CDR3 has 14 residues. CDR1 and CDR2 (germline): MNHNS, SASEGT. V lost 9 bases and J 0 bases, leaving 9 bases between the germline ends. CDR3 in amino acids: CASQGSSGANVLTF. The CDR3 DNA reads TGTGCCAGTCAGGGGAGCTCTGGGGCCAACGTCCTGACTTTC.

This clonotype came up many times. V is TRBV6-2 or TRBV6-3 and J is TRBJ2-3, with D perhaps TRBD2 (6 bases). The CDR3 covers 13 residues. Trimming removed 8 bases from V and 6 bases from J, with 15 bases in between. CDR1 and CDR2 from the germline V gene are MNHEY and SVGEGT. CDR3 loop: CASSTGVPDTQYF. CDR3 DNA: TGTGCCAGCTCTACGGGAGTCCCCGATACGCAGTATTTT.

The chain links TRBV7-2 to TRBJ2-6; 7 positions agree with TRBD1. The CDR3 contains 15 residues. The V and J ends lost 7 bases and 0 bases, in that order; junction bases with no gene match: 3. Germline-derived CDR1 and CDR2 are SGHTA and FQGNSA. CDR3 amino acids: CASTHRGSGANVLTF. DNA of the CDR3: TGTGCCAGCACCCACAGGGGCTCTGGGGCCAACGTCCTGACTTTC.

This clonotype appeared many times. This sequence joins TRBV7-2 and TRBJ2-2; D unresolved. Germline assignment: CDR1 SGHTA and CDR2 FQGNSA. Trimming removed 4 bases at V and 4 bases at J, with 4 bases between. The CDR3 has 12 residues. This CDR3 reads CASSWSTGELFF. CDR3 bases: TGTGCCAGCAGCTGGAGCACCGGGGAGCTGTTTTTT.

This clonotype was seen many times. The chain combines TRBV5-4 with TRBJ2-1, with no clear D. This CDR3 has 13 residues. The V gene's germline CDR1 is SGHNT and CDR2 YYREEE (reference sequence). Trimming pared 2 bases from V and 8 bases from J, leaving 11 bases between. The CDR3 DNA reads TGTGCCAGCAGCTTTAGCTCGTCGTATGAGCAGTTCTTC. Translated: CASSFSSSYEQFF.

The CDR3 sequence is CSVRNDRNYEQYF. The CDR3 region has the DNA TGCAGTGTCAGAAACGACAGGAATTACGAGCAGTACTTC. This chain joins TRBV20-1 and TRBJ2-7; D is possibly TRBD1 (6 bases). The CDR3 consists of 13 residues. Per germline, CDR1 DFQATT and CDR2 SNEGSKA (reference sequence). The germline V and J ends were trimmed by 7 bases and 4 bases, with 17 bases remaining between them.

At least ten counts were recorded for this clonotype. The rearrangement uses TRBV27 and TRBJ2-6; 9 nucleotides match TRBD2. This CDR3 is built from 18 residues. After removal of 8 bases from V and 0 bases from J, the junction contained 11 bases not matched to a gene. Germline assignment: CDR1 MNHEY and CDR2 SMNVEV (reference sequence). The CDR3 DNA reads as TGTGCCAGCCGAAGGTGGACTAGCGCTTCCTCTGGGGCCAACGTCCTGACTTTC. The encoded protein is CASRRWTSASSGANVLTF.

At least ten counts were recorded for this clonotype. The J gene is TRBJ2-7, the V gene TRBV29-1, with TRBD2 matching over 10 bases. Germline V gene data show CDR1 as SQVTM and CDR2 as ANQGSEA. The CDR3 runs 13 residues. The V and J ends lost 4 bases and 7 bases, in that order; junction bases with no gene match: 7. The CDR3 DNA sequence: TGCAGCGTTGCTAGCGGGAGTCGTAGAGAGCAGTACTTC. Translation: CSVASGSRREQYF.

This clonotype came up many times. The chain joins TRBV5-1 to TRBJ2-6, with D maybe TRBD1 (5 bases). Germline CDR1 and CDR2: SGHRS and YFSETQ. V was pared by 4 bases and J by 0 bases, with 17 bases between. CDR3 length: 18 amino acids. CDR3 residues: CASSEAQVLSSGANVLTF. Here the CDR3 DNA reads TGCGCCAGCAGCGAAGCACAGGTTTTAAGCTCTGGGGCCAACGTCCTGACTTTC.

The chain links TRBV20-1 to TRBJ2-2, with 7 bases matching TRBD1. Germline V gene lookup returns CDR1 DFQATT and CDR2 SNEGSKA (reference sequence). V lost 2 bases, J lost 5 bases, and 8 bases stayed unmatched. The CDR3 contains 15 residues. CDR3 sequence reads: CSARPSGGNTGELFF. CDR3 coding DNA: TGCAGTGCTAGACCGTCAGGGGGTAATACCGGGGAGCTGTTTTTT.

This clonotype was seen ten or more times. CDR3 in amino acids: CATSRELGGNQETQYF. The CDR3 DNA follows: TGTGCCACCAGCAGAGAGTTAGGCGGGAACCAAGAGACCCAGTACTTC. The chain recombines TRBV15 with TRBJ2-5; D is possibly TRBD2 (6 bases). The CDR3 spans 16 residues. Germline V gene data show CDR1 as LNHNV and CDR2 as YYDKDF (reference sequence). V dropped 0 bases and J dropped 0 bases, with 11 bases sitting between them.

The sample holds many counts of this clonotype. The J gene is TRBJ2-1, the V gene TRBV5-6; 9 nucleotides line up with TRBD2. Germline assignment: CDR1 SGHDT and CDR2 YYEEEE. The J segment lost 4 bases and the V segment lost 0 bases, leaving 5 bases of the junction unmatched. The CDR3 has 16 amino acids. CDR3 nucleotide sequence: TGTGCCAGCAGCTTGGAAATTAGCGGGAGATACAATGAGCAGTTCTTC. It encodes CASSLEISGRYNEQFF.

Many counts were recorded for this clonotype. The rearrangement uses TRBV7-2 and TRBJ2-1; D not resolved. Trimming removed 5 bases from V and 2 bases from J, with 10 bases in between. This CDR3 is 14 amino acids long. The germline gives CDR1 SGHTA, CDR2 FQGNSA. The CDR3 sequence is CASSLNPAYNEQFF. CDR3 sequence (DNA): TGTGCCAGCAGCCTCAACCCTGCCTACAATGAGCAGTTCTTC.

Many counts were recorded for this clonotype. The chain uses TRBV5-1 and TRBJ2-1; 7 nucleotides match TRBD2. The germline V gene has CDR1 SGHRS and CDR2 YFSETQ. The CDR3 totals 15 residues. With 2 bases clipped from V and 0 bases from J, the junction kept 2 bases outside the gene matches. CDR3 nucleotide sequence: TGCGCCAGCAGCTTTGGACTAGACTCCTACAATGAGCAGTTCTTC. Translated: CASSFGLDSYNEQFF.

V is TRBV24-1 and J is TRBJ2-3; 7 positions agree with TRBD1. V lost 10 bases to trimming and J lost 3 bases; unmatched junction nucleotides: 15. The CDR3 consists of 16 residues. Per the germline V gene, CDR1 is KGHDR and CDR2 is SFDVKD. This chain's CDR3 is CATNHRGSGLTDTQYF. In DNA form, the CDR3 reads TGTGCCACAAACCACAGGGGCAGCGGTCTTACAGATACGCAGTATTTT.

Of note for this clonotype: This may come from a read error, since a much larger clone is one base off. The genes are TRBV20-1 and TRBJ1-2; 9 bases are a match to TRBD1. The CDR3 is made up of 12 amino acids. Germline V gene lookup returns CDR1 DFQATT and CDR2 SNEGSKA (reference sequence). V shed 5 bases, J shed 8 bases, and the junction held 6 bases outside the gene matches. CDR3 nucleotides: TGCAGTGCTGGCGGGACAGGGATCGGCTACACCTTC. Amino acids: CSAGGTGIGYTF.

This clonotype was counted at least ten times. The J gene is TRBJ2-3, the V gene TRBV6-5; TRBD2 might be the D (5 bases). CDR1 and CDR2 from the germline V gene are MNHEY and SVGAGI. Trimming removed 6 bases from V and 2 bases from J, with 15 bases in between. This CDR3 is built from 15 residues. CDR3 nucleotide sequence: TGTGCCAGCAGGATCGCCGGGGATCCCACAGATACGCAGTATTTT. Protein product: CASRIAGDPTDTQYF.

The sample holds many counts of this clonotype. The chain joins TRBV18 to TRBJ1-5; 8 nucleotides line up with TRBD1. The CDR3 spans 16 residues. V trimming: 1 base; J trimming: 9 bases; junction bases outside the gene matches: 11. In germline, CDR1 is KGHSH, CDR2 LQKENI. The CDR3 sequence: CASSPQVAAGGGPQHF. CDR3 in DNA: TGTGCCAGCTCACCACAAGTGGCGGCAGGGGGCGGGCCCCAGCATTTT. Together with reference TRBV18 and TRBJ1-5, the CDR3 gives the full variable domain: NAGVMQNPRHLVRRRGQEARLRCSPMKGHSHVYWYRQLPEEGLKFMVYLQKENIIDESGMPKERFSAEFPKEGPSILRIQQVVRGDSAAYFCASSPQVAAGGGPQHFGDGTRLSIL.